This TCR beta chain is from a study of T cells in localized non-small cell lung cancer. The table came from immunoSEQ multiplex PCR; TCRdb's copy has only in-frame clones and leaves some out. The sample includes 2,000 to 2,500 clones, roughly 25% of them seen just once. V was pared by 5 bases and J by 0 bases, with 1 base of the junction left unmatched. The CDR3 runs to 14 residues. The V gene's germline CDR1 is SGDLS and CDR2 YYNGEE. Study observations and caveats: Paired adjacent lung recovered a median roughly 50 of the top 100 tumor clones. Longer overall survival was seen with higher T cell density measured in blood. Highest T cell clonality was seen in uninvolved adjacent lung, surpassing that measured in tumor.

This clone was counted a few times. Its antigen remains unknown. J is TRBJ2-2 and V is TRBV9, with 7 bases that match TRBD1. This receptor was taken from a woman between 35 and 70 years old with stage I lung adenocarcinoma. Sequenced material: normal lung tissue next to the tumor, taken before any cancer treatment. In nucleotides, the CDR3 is TGTGCCAGCAGGGGACAGCCGAACACCGGGGAGCTGTTTTTT. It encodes CASRGQPNTGELFF.